The present entry profiles one T cell receptor beta chain with its context. Its antigen is currently not known. Base qualities were left out, and no much larger clone turns up one base away. TCRbeta CDR3 regions were immunosequenced from genomic DNA with the immunoSEQ Assay. Genomic DNA was amplified by bias-controlled multiplex PCR before high-throughput sequencing. The original methods were these. To quantify the absolute abundance of each unique TCRbeta CDR3 region, the sequences were collapsed and filtered. Clonality, defined as 1 minus Pielou's evenness, was calculated using productive rearrangements only. A previously published method was used to identify clones with significantly greater frequencies in on-treatment samples than in baseline samples. TCRdb obtained this table from immuneACCESS and retained in-frame rearrangements with V and J assigned. These tables miss some clones; where compared with another copy, unresolved V genes account for less than half of the shortfall, and the remainder is unexplained. V and J calls and clone size are copied from that table; D and trimming were computed from the DNA. This sample has under 45,000 clones in its table, and approximately 84% of those were observed once. The ten largest clones take up around 5.8% of the sample.

Sample treatment or condition, as interpreted from the label and publication: randomized to nivolumab then ipilimumab (arm A) or the reverse (arm B). None of the trial patients had been given prior DNA-damaging chemotherapy. Thawed PBMCs were sorted on a FACS Aria II flow cytometer to isolate live CD3+CD8+ cells negative for CD19 and CD56. The samples were obtained from melanoma patients enrolled in CheckMate 064, an open-label, randomized phase II trial testing sequential checkpoint blockade. Peripheral blood mononuclear cells were collected by leukapheresis, purified using Ficoll-Paque, and frozen in human serum containing about 11% DMSO. Immediately after sorting, the purity of the sorted blood CD3+CD8+ cells was confirmed to be >95%, and DNA was then extracted. These data belong to a study of sequential checkpoint blockade in melanoma (dated by TCRdb to about 2019). Concerning the study at large: Using 1:1 randomization, the trial assigned patients either to first-line nivolumab followed by ipilimumab (arm A) or to ipilimumab followed by nivolumab (arm B). Maintenance nivolumab came after each of the two trial sequences.

From the germline V gene (reference sequence), CDR1 is LNHDA and CDR2 is SQIVND. The CDR3 numbers 16 residues from cysteine through phenylalanine. Only the CDR3 portion is preserved as DNA: 48 bases, with reading frame beginning at the first base. The germline V and J ends show losses of 0 bases and 6 bases respectively, and no gene match explains 11 bases of the junction. General study outcomes and caveats: The response-prediction model combining TCR metrics and mutation burden needs validation in larger, independent patient cohorts.

This clonotype was sampled from a human donor with melanoma. The source material was CD8+ T cells sorted from blood (inferred from file names), sampled from a patient given nivolumab and ipilimumab in sequence. The chain employs TRBV19 and TRBJ2-7; TRBD2 agrees with 7 junctional bases. The nucleotide sequence reads as follows: TGTGCCAGTAGTATAGATCTATCGAGCGGGGCTGGCGAGCAGTACTTC. It translates as CASSIDLSSGAGEQYF.